This T cell receptor (beta chain) is drawn from a study of T-cell memory formation after mild COVID-19. Findings and limits, study-wide: Pre-infection memory held some responding clones, suggesting pre-existing cross-reactive T cells responded. Contracting CD4+ clones lay largely in CM and EM, with CD8+ ones residing in EMRA.

V was shortened by 6 bases and J by 1 base, with 7 bases between the two germline ends. Per germline, CDR1 ENHRY and CDR2 SYGVKD. The CDR3 has 12 amino acids. Details on this clonotype: Its antigen is currently unknown.

One entry per CDR3 protein, called by TCRdb with MiXCR from the 5' RACE reads. The data hold hundreds of thousands of distinct CDR3 sequences, with about a fifth observed a single time. The V call is TRBV10-3, the J call TRBJ2-7; the D is unclear. Input material: PBMCs or a T cell subset sorted from them (not recorded which). The TCR was taken from an adult woman who had mild COVID-19 (a few samples of this study predate the infection). Cell type and time point are not known. The CDR3 loop reads CAIRLESYEQYF. The CDR3 nucleotides are TGTGCCATCAGACTCGAATCCTACGAGCAGTACTTC.